The source of this TCR beta chain is a study of cytomegalovirus exposure and HLA in healthy donors. Points from the study as a whole: Reportedly, HLA-A and HLA-B alleles of most subjects were accurately predicted from TCR beta.

CDR1 MDHEN and CDR2 SYDVKM come from the germline V gene. The CDR3 is 16 residues long. The junction had 8 bases not matched to a gene; V was cut back by 5 bases and J by 3 bases. Comment on this clone: Antigen: not known.

The primer mix had 60 Vbeta and 13 Jbeta primers. The data were produced by immunoSEQ multiplex PCR, yet TCRdb's version contains in-frame clones alone and is incomplete. This sample lists 50,000 to 70,000 clones; its ten largest clones have roughly 9.6%. This sequence originates from a man aged 50-60 years in good health and CMV-seropositive. V is TRBV28 and J is TRBJ2-3; TRBD1 aligns across 10 bases. The material sequenced was PBMCs. The CDR3 sequence is CASSARQGAVTDTQYF. The CDR3, as DNA: TGTGCCAGCAGTGCGAGACAGGGGGCAGTAACAGATACGCAGTATTTT.